Included here is one TCR beta chain sequence, with context. As handled by the study authors: Cell counts per sample came from amplifying reference gene primers. Method: immunoSEQ multiplex PCR; TCRdb's copy keeps in-frame clones and lacks some. That table supplies the V and J calls and clone size; D and trimming were determined from the DNA. The profile shows about 120,000 clones, around 63% of them singletons. These data are taken from a study of blood T cell repertoires in COVID-19. Across the whole study: Whether acute or convalescent, the COVID-19 samples came from the United States, Italy and Spain.

Losses at the gene ends were 7 bases for V and 9 bases for J; bases not matched to a gene: 8. The length of the CDR3 is 13 residues. CDR1 and CDR2 from the germline V gene are MNHEY and SVGAGI. The sample taken for sequencing was peripheral blood. The TCR comes from a woman aged 70-85 years with acute or convalescent COVID-19. V gene TRBV6-5 combines with J gene TRBJ1-3; 8 nucleotides line up with TRBD1. The CDR3 DNA reads TGTGCCAGCACAGGGACAGGCCTACCCACCATATATTTT. Protein: CASTGTGLPTIYF.